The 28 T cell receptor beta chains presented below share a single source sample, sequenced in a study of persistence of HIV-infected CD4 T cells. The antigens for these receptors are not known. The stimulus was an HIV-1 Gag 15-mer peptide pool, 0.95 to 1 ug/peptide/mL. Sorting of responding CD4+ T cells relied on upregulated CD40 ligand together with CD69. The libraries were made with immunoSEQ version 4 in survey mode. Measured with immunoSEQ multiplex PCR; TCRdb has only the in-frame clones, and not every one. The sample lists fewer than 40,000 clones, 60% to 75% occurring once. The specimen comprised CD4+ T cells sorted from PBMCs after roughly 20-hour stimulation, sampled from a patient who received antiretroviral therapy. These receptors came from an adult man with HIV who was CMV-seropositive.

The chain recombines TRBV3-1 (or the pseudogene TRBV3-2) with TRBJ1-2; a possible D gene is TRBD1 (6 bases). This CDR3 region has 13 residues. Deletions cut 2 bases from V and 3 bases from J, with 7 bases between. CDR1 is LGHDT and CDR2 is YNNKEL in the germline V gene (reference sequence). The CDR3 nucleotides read TGTGCCAGCAGCCAAAACAGGGACTATGGCTACACCTTC. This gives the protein CASSQNRDYGYTF.

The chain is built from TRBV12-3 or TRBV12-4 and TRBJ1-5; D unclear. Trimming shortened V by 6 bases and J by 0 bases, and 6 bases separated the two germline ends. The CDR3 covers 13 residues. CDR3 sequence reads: CASRGYSNQPQHF. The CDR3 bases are TGTGCCAGCAGGGGGTATAGCAATCAGCCCCAGCATTTT.

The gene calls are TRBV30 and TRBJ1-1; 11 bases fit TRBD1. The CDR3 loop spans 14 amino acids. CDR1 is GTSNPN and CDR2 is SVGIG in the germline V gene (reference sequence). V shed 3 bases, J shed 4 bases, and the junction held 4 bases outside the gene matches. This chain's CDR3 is CAWRIGTGGTEAFF. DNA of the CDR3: TGTGCCTGGAGGATTGGGACAGGGGGCACTGAAGCTTTCTTT.

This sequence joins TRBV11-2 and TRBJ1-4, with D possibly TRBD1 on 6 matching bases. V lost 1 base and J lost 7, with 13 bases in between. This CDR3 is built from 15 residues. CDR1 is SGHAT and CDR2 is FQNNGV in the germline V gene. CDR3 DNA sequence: TGTGCCAGCAGCTTAGTATCAGGGGCTTTTGAAAAACTGTTTTTT. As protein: CASSLVSGAFEKLFF. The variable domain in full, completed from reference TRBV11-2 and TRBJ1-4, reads EAGVAQSPRYKIIEKRQSVAFWCNPISGHATLYWYQQILGQGPKLLIQFQNNGVVDDSQLPKDRFSAERLKGVDSTLKIQPAKLEDSAVYLCASSLVSGAFEKLFFGSGTQLSVL.

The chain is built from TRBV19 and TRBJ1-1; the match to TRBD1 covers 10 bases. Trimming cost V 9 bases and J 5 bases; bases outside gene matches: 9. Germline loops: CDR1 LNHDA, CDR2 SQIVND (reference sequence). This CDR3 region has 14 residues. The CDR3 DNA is TGTGCCAGCCACCCCGGACAGGGGGGGACTGAAGCTTTCTTT. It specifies CASHPGQGGTEAFF. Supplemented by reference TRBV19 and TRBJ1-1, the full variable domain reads DGGITQSPKYLFRKEGQNVTLSCEQNLNHDAMYWYRQDPGQGLRLIYYSQIVNDFQKGDIAEGYSVSREKKESFPLTVTSAQKNPTAFYLCASHPGQGGTEAFFGQGTRLTVV.

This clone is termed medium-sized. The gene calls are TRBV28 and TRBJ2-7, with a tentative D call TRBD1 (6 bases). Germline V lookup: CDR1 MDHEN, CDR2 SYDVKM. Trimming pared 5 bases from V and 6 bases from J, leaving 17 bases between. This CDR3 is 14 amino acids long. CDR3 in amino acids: CASSGFNRAGEQYF. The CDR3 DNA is TGTGCCAGCAGTGGGTTTAACAGGGCGGGCGAGCAGTACTTC. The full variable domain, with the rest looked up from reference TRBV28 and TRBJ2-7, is DVKVTQSSRYLVKRTGEKVFLECVQDMDHENMFWYRQDPGLGLRLIYFSYDVKMKEKGDIPEGYSVSREKKERFSLILESASTNQTSMYLCASSGFNRAGEQYFGPGTRLTVT.

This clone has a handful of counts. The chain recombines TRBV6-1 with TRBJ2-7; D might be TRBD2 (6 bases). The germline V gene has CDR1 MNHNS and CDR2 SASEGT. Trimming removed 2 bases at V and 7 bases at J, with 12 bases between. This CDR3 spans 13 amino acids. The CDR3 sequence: CASSEMEGREQYF. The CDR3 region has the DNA TGTGCCAGCAGTGAAATGGAGGGGCGGGAGCAGTACTTC.

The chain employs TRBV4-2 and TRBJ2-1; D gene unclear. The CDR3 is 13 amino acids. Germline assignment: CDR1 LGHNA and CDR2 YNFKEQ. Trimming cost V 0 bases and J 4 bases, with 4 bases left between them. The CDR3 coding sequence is TGTGCCAGCAGCCAAGATGCGTACAATGAGCAGTTCTTC. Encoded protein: CASSQDAYNEQFF.

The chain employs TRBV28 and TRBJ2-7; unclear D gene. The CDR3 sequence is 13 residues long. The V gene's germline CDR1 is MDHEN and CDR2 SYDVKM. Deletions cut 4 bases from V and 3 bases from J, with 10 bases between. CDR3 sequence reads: CASSSLSSYEQYF. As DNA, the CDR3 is TGTGCCAGCAGTTCATTAAGTAGCTACGAGCAGTACTTC.

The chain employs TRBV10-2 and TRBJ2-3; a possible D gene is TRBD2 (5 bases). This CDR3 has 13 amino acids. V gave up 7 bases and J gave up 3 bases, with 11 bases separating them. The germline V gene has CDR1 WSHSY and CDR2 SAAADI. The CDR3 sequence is CASMARRTDTQYF. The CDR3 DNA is TGCGCCAGCATGGCGAGGAGGACAGATACGCAGTATTTT.

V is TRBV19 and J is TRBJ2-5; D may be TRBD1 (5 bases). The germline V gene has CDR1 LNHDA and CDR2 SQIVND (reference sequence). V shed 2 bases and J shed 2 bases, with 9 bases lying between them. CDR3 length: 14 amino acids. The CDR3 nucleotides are TGTGCCAGTAGTATATTCGACAGACAAGAGACCCAGTACTTC. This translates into CASSIFDRQETQYF. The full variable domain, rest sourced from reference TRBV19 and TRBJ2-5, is DGGITQSPKYLFRKEGQNVTLSCEQNLNHDAMYWYRQDPGQGLRLIYYSQIVNDFQKGDIAEGYSVSREKKESFPLTVTSAQKNPTAFYLCASSIFDRQETQYFGPGTRLLVL.

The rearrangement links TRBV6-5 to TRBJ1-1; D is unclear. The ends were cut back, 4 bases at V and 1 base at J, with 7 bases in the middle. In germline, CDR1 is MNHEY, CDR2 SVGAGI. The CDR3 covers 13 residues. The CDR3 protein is CASSLLPNTEAFF. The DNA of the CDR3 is TGTGCCAGCAGTTTACTACCGAACACTGAAGCTTTCTTT.

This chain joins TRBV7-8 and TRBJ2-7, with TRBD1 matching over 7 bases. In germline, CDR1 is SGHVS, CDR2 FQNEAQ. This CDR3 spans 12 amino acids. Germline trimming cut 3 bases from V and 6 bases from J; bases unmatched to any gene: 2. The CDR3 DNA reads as TGTGCCAGCAGCTTCCCAGGGGGCGAGCAGTACTTC. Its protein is CASSFPGGEQYF.

Here the CDR3 reads CASSLRSVDSKSNQPQHF. The CDR3 nucleotides read TGTGCCAGCAGCTTACGGTCTGTTGACAGTAAGAGCAATCAGCCCCAGCATTTT. This chain links TRBV7-8 with TRBJ1-5; perhaps TRBD1 as D (5 bases). The CDR3 covers 18 residues. The V and J ends lost 2 bases and 1 base respectively, with 18 bases between them. The germline CDR1 and CDR2 sequences are SGHVS and FQNEAQ.

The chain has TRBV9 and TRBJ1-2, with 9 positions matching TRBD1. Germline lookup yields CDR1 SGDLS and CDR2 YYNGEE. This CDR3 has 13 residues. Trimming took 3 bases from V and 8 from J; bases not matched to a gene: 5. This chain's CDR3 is CASSEGTGYGYTF. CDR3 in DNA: TGTGCCAGCAGCGAAGGGACAGGGTACGGCTACACCTTC. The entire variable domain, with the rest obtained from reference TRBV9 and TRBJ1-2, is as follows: DSGVTQTPKHLITATGQRVTLRCSPRSGDLSVYWYQQSLDQGLQFLIQYYNGEERAKGNILERFSAQQFPDLHSELNLSSLELGDSALYFCASSEGTGYGYTFGSGTRLTVV.

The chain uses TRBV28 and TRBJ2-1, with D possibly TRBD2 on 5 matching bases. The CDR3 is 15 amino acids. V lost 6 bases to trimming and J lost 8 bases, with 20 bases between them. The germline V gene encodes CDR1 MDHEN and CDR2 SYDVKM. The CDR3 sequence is CASSLPLASGDEQFF. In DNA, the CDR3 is TGTGCCAGCAGCCTCCCACTTGCTTCCGGGGATGAGCAGTTCTTC.

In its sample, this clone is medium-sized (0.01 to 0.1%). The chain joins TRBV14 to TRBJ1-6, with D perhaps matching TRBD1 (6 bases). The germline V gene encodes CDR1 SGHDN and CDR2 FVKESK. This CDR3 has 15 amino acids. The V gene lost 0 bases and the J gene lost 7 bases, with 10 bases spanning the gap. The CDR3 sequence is CASSQDRGGNSPLHF. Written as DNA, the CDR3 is TGTGCCAGCAGCCAAGATCGAGGGGGGAATTCACCCCTCCACTTT.

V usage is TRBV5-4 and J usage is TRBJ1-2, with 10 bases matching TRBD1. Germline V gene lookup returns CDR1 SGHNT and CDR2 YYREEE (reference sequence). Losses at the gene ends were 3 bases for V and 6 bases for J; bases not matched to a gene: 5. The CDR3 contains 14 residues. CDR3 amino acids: CASSYGQGEDGYTF. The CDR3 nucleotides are TGTGCCAGCAGCTACGGACAGGGGGAAGATGGCTACACCTTC.

The CDR3 DNA follows: TGTGCCACCAGTGATTTCTCTAGTCGGCCCGGGGAGCTGTTTTTT. As protein: CATSDFSSRPGELFF. V and J are TRBV24-1 and TRBJ2-2; D is unresolved. This CDR3 is built from 15 residues. Trimming stripped 1 base from V and 6 bases from J, with 11 bases between. Per the germline V gene, CDR1 is KGHDR and CDR2 is SFDVKD.

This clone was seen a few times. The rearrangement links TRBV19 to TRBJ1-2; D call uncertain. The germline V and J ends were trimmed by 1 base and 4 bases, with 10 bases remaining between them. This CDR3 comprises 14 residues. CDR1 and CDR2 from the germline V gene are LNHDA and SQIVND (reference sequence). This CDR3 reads CASSIVSDTYGYTF. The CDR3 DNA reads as TGTGCCAGTAGTATAGTGTCGGATACCTATGGCTACACCTTC.

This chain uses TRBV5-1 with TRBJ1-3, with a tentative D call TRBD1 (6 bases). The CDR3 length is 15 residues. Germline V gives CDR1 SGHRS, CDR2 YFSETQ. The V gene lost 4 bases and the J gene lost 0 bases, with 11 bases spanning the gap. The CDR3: CASSMGTTSGNTIYF. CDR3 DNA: TGCGCCAGCAGCATGGGGACAACCTCTGGAAACACCATATATTTT. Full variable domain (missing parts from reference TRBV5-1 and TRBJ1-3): KAGVTQTPRYLIKTRGQQVTLSCSPISGHRSVSWYQQTPGQGLQFLFEYFSETQRNKGNFPGRFSGRQFSNSRSEMNVSTLELGDSALYLCASSMGTTSGNTIYFGEGSWLTVV.

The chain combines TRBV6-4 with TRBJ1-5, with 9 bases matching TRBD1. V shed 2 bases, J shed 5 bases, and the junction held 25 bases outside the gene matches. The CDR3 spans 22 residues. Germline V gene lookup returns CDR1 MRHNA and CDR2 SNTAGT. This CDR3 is CASSDGLDSGQGSPMGDQPQHF. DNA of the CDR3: TGTGCCAGCAGTGACGGGTTAGATTCTGGACAGGGGTCGCCAATGGGAGATCAGCCCCAGCATTTT.

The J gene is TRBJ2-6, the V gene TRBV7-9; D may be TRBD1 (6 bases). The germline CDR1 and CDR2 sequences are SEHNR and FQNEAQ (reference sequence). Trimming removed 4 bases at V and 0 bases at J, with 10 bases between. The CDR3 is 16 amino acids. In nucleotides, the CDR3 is TGTGCCAGCAGCTCCGTAGGGGGCTCTGGGGCCAACGTCCTGACTTTC. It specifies CASSSVGGSGANVLTF. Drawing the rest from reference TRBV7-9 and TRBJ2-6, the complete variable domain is DTGVSQNPRHKITKRGQNVTFRCDPISEHNRLYWYRQTLGQGPEFLTYFQNEAQLEKSRLLSDRFSAERPKGSFSTLEIQRTEQGDSAMYLCASSSVGGSGANVLTFGAGSRLTVL.

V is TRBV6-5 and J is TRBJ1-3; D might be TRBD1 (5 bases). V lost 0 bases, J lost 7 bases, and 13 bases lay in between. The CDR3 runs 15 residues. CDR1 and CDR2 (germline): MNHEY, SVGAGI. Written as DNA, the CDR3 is TGTGCCAGCAGTTACTCTGGGGCACGGTCCAACACCATATATTTT. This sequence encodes CASSYSGARSNTIYF.

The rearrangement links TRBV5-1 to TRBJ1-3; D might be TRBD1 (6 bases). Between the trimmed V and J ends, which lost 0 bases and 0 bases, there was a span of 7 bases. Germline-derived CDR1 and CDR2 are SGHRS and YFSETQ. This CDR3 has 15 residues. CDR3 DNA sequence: TGCGCCAGCAGCTTGGCCAGGGGCTCTGGAAACACCATATATTTT. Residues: CASSLARGSGNTIYF.

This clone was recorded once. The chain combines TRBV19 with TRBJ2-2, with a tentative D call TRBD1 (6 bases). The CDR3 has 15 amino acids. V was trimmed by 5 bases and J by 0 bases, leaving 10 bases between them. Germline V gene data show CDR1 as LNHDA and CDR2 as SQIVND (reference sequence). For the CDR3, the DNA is TGTGCCAGTAGTTCCCGACAGGCGAACACCGGGGAGCTGTTTTTT. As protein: CASSSRQANTGELFF.

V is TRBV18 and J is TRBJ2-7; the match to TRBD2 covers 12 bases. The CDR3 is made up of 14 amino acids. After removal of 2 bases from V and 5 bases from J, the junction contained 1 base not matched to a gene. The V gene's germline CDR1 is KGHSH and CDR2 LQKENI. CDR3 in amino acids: CASSPRTSGDEQYF. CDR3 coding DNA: TGTGCCAGCTCACCAAGGACTAGCGGGGACGAGCAGTACTTC.

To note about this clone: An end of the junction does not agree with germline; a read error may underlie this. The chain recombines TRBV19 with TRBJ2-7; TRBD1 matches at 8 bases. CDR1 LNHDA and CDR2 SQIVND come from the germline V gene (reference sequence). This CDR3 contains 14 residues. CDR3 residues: CASSPPGGSHEQYF. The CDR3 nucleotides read TGTGCCAGTAGCCCCCCAGGGGGCTCCCACGAGCAGTACTTC.